The clone carrying this TCR beta chain showed up just once. Its antigen remains unidentified. CDR3 length equals 13 residues. The germline gives CDR1 SGHNT, CDR2 YENEEA. Trimming took 10 bases from V and 10 from J; bases not matched to a gene: 10. These data belong to a study of T cell responses to AZD1222 COVID-19 vaccine. Study-wide results and limits: Unmutated variant regions are reportedly targeted by nearly half of spike-specific TCRs.

The assay was immunoSEQ multiplex PCR, and TCRdb's table has in-frame clones only and misses some. The sample includes under 150,000 clones, roughly 85% of them seen just once. This TCR came from an adult who received the MenACWY meningococcal vaccine as a control. Sequenced here: peripheral blood, sampled 28 days after the second dose of the MenACWY control vaccine. This rearrangement joins TRBV11-3 to TRBJ1-6; 7 bases agree with TRBD1. The CDR3 DNA sequence: TGTGCCACCAGGGGGACACAGGGATCACCCCTCCACTTT. Encoded protein: CATRGTQGSPLHF.